The clone carrying this TCR beta chain has at least ten counts. Its target is unknown. Individual cDNA molecules were tagged with unique molecular identifiers, the study reported. TCRdb fed the 5' RACE reads into MiXCR, producing one record per CDR3 protein. This table holds 30,000 to 40,000 distinct CDR3 sequences, around 6.9% found once. The CDR3 length is 15 residues. CDR1 LNHDA and CDR2 SQIVND come from the germline V gene (reference sequence). Trimming took off 5 bases at V and 0 bases at J, with 14 bases between the two ends. The data belong to a study of early T cells in non-severe SARS-CoV-2 infection. Turning to the study itself: Unpaired chains resulted from sequencing bulk RNA of unsorted whole blood. Whole-study findings and limits: Matching results from VDJdb favored anti-spike CD8 responses, leaving private and CD4 specificities undetected.

The source is an adult who was a healthcare worker with PCR-confirmed SARS-CoV-2 infection or an uninfected control (not recorded which). The chain carries TRBV19 and TRBJ2-7; tentative D call: TRBD1 (6 bases). Sequenced here: whole blood, sampled at baseline. CDR3 in DNA: TGTGCCAGTAGTCCGGCGACAGGCGGCTCCTACGAGCAGTACTTC. It encodes CASSPATGGSYEQYF.